Below, 21 T cell receptor beta chains from the same sample are listed, as sequenced in a study of blood T cells in healthy people across ages. Primed by a sample-barcoded 5' primer and a J-beta primer mix, a second PCR proceeded for roughly 6 to 12 cycles. TCRdb analysed the 5' RACE reads with MiXCR anew, one entry per CDR3 protein. The table records hundreds of thousands of distinct CDR3 sequences, 40% to 50% of them present only once. Sequences were obtained from blood. These receptors all come from a man in his fifties or sixties in good health.

This clonotype was seen a single time. This sequence may be a read error, since a much larger clone differs from it by one base. The chain recombines TRBV6-1 with TRBJ2-1; 7 bases align to TRBD1. Germline CDR1 and CDR2: MNHNS and SASEGT. This CDR3 comprises 13 residues. The CDR3 DNA reads TGTGCCGGCAGTGACAGGGTAGAGCATGAGCAGTTCTTC. This codes for CAGSDRVEHEQFF.

This chain uses TRBV27 with TRBJ2-4, with D possibly TRBD1 on 6 matching bases. The DNA end favors TRBJ2-7, so the J call may be wrong. Germline V gene sequence: CDR1 MNHEY, CDR2 SMNVEV (reference sequence). CDR3 length: 16 amino acids. In nucleotides, the CDR3 is TGTGCCAGCAGCCGAACATCCGGGACAACTCCCTCCGAGCAGTACTTC. The encoded protein is CASSRTSGTTPSEQYF.

This rearrangement joins TRBV20-1 to TRBJ1-1, with TRBD1 as a possible D gene (6 bases). There are 11 residues in the CDR3. The V end was cut by 3 bases, the J end by 11 bases, with 13 bases between. In germline, CDR1 is DFQATT, CDR2 SNEGSKA (reference sequence). CDR3 loop: CSASRGLEAFF. The CDR3 nucleotides read TGCAGTGCTAGTCGGGGGCTCGAGGCTTTCTTT.

The chain couples TRBV25-1 to TRBJ2-7; D gene uncertain. Trimming cost V 3 bases and J 0 bases, with 12 bases left between them. The germline gives CDR1 MGHDK, CDR2 SYGVNS. This CDR3 has 15 amino acids. The CDR3 region is CASSDLMGISYEQYF. For the CDR3, the DNA is TGTGCCAGCAGTGATTTGATGGGGATCTCCTACGAGCAGTACTTC.

There are many counts of this clonotype. V usage is TRBV11-1 and J usage is TRBJ2-7, with D uncertain. CDR1 and CDR2 from the germline V gene are SGHAT and FQDESV (reference sequence). The V and J ends lost 0 bases and 2 bases respectively, with 2 bases between them. This CDR3 has 12 amino acids. The DNA for the CDR3 is TGTGCCAGCAGCTTAGCGACCTACGAGCAGTACTTC. It translates to CASSLATYEQYF.

In its sample, this clonotype was seen once. The chain employs TRBV12-3 or TRBV12-4 and TRBJ2-4, with D unresolved. This CDR3 has 12 residues. Trimming shortened V by 3 bases and J by 9 bases, and 9 bases separated the two germline ends. CDR3 coding DNA: TGTGCCAGCAGTTTCGGACGAGGCATTCAGTACTTC. Its translation: CASSFGRGIQYF.

This chain links TRBV2 with TRBJ1-2; unclear D gene. The V gene's germline CDR1 is SNHLY and CDR2 FYNNEI. Trimming took off 6 bases at V and 10 bases at J, with 15 bases between the two ends. The CDR3 is made up of 12 amino acids. The CDR3 loop is CASREAVWPYTF. The DNA for the CDR3 is TGTGCCAGCAGGGAGGCCGTGTGGCCCTACACCTTC.

The table lists this clonotype with a few counts. The V and J genes are TRBV7-2 and TRBJ2-7, with D maybe TRBD2 (5 bases). The V gene lost 1 base and the J gene lost 2 bases, with 12 bases spanning the gap. In germline, CDR1 is SGHTA, CDR2 FQGNSA. CDR3 length equals 15 residues. As DNA, the CDR3 is TGTGCCAGCAGCTTAGAAACTAGAACTACCTACGAGCAGTACTTC. Protein product: CASSLETRTTYEQYF. Full variable domain (remainder filled in from reference TRBV7-2 and TRBJ2-7): GAGVSQSPSNKVTEKGKDVELRCDPISGHTALYWYRQSLGQGLEFLIYFQGNSAPDKSGLPSDRFSAERTGGSVSTLTIQRTQQEDSAVYLCASSLETRTTYEQYFGPGTRLTVT.

This clonotype was seen a handful of times. The chain links TRBV21-1 to TRBJ2-5; the table's D call of TRBD1 was not tested on the DNA. TRBV21-1 is an annotated pseudogene. CDR3 size: 14 residues. CDR3: CASSIGLPGETQYF. CDR3 DNA sequence: TGTGCCAGCAGCATTGGGTTGCCGGGAGAGACCCAGTACTTC.

The chain recombines TRBV6-4 with TRBJ2-7, with D maybe TRBD1 (5 bases). Germline loops: CDR1 MRHNA, CDR2 SNTAGT. Trimming removed 6 bases from V and 1 base from J, with 19 bases in between. The CDR3 runs to 16 residues. The CDR3 DNA follows: TGTGCCAGCAGCGTGTTCGCGACAGCTATATCCTACGAGCAGTACTTC. Residues: CASSVFATAISYEQYF.

In this sample, this clonotype turned up a few times. V usage is TRBV7-2 and J usage is TRBJ2-1, with D hard to call. CDR1 is SGHTA and CDR2 is FQGNSA in the germline V gene. Trimming took 3 bases from V and 7 from J, leaving 10 bases between them. The CDR3 has 13 amino acids. The DNA of the CDR3 is TGTGCCAGCAGCTTCCCATTGGGAAATGAGCAGTTCTTC. The encoded protein is CASSFPLGNEQFF. Based on the CDR3 plus reference TRBV7-2 and TRBJ2-1, the full variable domain is GAGVSQSPSNKVTEKGKDVELRCDPISGHTALYWYRQSLGQGLEFLIYFQGNSAPDKSGLPSDRFSAERTGGSVSTLTIQRTQQEDSAVYLCASSFPLGNEQFFGPGTRLTVL.

This chain connects TRBV7-9 to TRBJ2-1; 16 bases map to TRBD2. V dropped 4 bases and J dropped 8; count of bases not matched to a gene: 11. This CDR3 comprises 18 residues. From germline, CDR1 is SEHNR and CDR2 FQNEAQ (reference sequence). DNA for the CDR3: TGTGCCAGCAGCTACCGAACCGGGACTAGCGGGGGGGCCGATGAGCAGTTCTTC. Translating gives CASSYRTGTSGGADEQFF.

The CDR3: CSAGNRDRVTSTDTQYF. CDR3 sequence (DNA): TGCAGTGCAGGAAACCGTGACAGGGTTACTAGCACAGATACGCAGTATTTT. The V gene is TRBV20-1, the J gene TRBJ2-3, with 7 bases lining up with TRBD1. Germline V gene lookup returns CDR1 DFQATT and CDR2 SNEGSKA (reference sequence). CDR3 size: 17 residues. V was pared by 6 bases and J by 0 bases, with 15 bases of the junction left unmatched.

J is TRBJ2-5 and V is TRBV4-1, with 11 bases matching TRBD1. Germline CDR1 MGHRA, CDR2 YSYEKL. V lost 2 bases and J lost 5; bases outside the gene matches: 7. The CDR3 runs 16 residues. This CDR3 is CASSQIGQGAGETQYF. The CDR3 DNA reads TGCGCCAGCAGCCAAATAGGACAGGGGGCGGGGGAGACCCAGTACTTC.

This chain joins TRBV9 and TRBJ2-3; D perhaps matches TRBD2 (5 bases). Germline V gives CDR1 SGDLS, CDR2 YYNGEE. The CDR3 has 16 residues. Trimming removed 0 bases at V and 2 bases at J, with 13 bases between. DNA for the CDR3: TGTGCCAGCAGCGTAGAGGCGGAGGCGCTCACAGATACGCAGTATTTT. This encodes CASSVEAEALTDTQYF.

The rearrangement links TRBV6-1 to TRBJ2-1, with a tentative D call TRBD1 (6 bases). V lost 1 base and J lost 10, with 14 bases in between. In germline, CDR1 is MNHNS, CDR2 SASEGT. This CDR3 has 14 amino acids. The CDR3 protein is CASSEGTDKREQFF. CDR3 in DNA: TGTGCCAGCAGTGAAGGGACAGATAAGAGAGAGCAGTTCTTC.

The rearrangement links TRBV20-1 to TRBJ2-5, with D tentatively TRBD2 (6 bases). V lost 3 bases to trimming and J lost 4 bases, with 12 bases between them. Germline CDR1 is DFQATT and CDR2 is SNEGSKA (reference sequence). This CDR3 region has 13 residues. The CDR3 loop reads CSASGRGGETQYF. In DNA, the CDR3 is TGCAGTGCTAGCGGGAGAGGAGGAGAGACCCAGTACTTC.

This clonotype was seen only a few times. J is TRBJ2-5 and V is TRBV20-1, with TRBD2 matching 7 bases. CDR1 is DFQATT, CDR2 SNEGSKA, per germline (reference sequence). The CDR3 is 12 amino acids. V was pared by 5 bases and J by 2 bases, with 2 bases of the junction left unmatched. The CDR3 is CSAWRGQETQYF. Written as DNA, the CDR3 is TGCAGTGCTTGGCGGGGGCAAGAGACCCAGTACTTC.

The chain employs TRBV5-1 and TRBJ2-1; D assignment may be TRBD1 or TRBD2 (5 bases each). Trimming cost V 4 bases and J 5 bases, with 16 bases left between them. The germline V gene has CDR1 SGHRS and CDR2 YFSETQ. The CDR3 length is 15 residues. CDR3 sequence reads: CASSTGTRRDNEQFF. CDR3 nucleotide sequence: TGCGCCAGCAGCACTGGGACCCGGCGGGACAATGAGCAGTTCTTC.

The chain couples TRBV6-5 to TRBJ2-5, with a possible D match to TRBD1 (6 bases). This CDR3 contains 16 residues. Per germline, CDR1 MNHEY and CDR2 SVGAGI. The V and J ends lost 2 bases and 11 bases respectively, with 24 bases between them. The CDR3 coding sequence is TGTGCCAGCAGTTACGCACAGGGTTTTGGACAATGGGAGCAGTACTTC. The encoded protein is CASSYAQGFGQWEQYF.

The chain employs TRBV5-1 and TRBJ2-7; D is unresolved. This CDR3 contains 12 residues. Germline CDR1 reads SGHRS; CDR2 reads YFSETQ. V lost 4 bases to trimming and J lost 2 bases, with 7 bases between them. CDR3 sequence: CASSQNPYEQYF. The CDR3 DNA follows: TGCGCCAGCAGCCAGAATCCCTACGAGCAGTACTTC.